These T cell receptor beta chains were read from a single sample in a study of control samples from healthy donors and cancer patients. This table comes from immunoSEQ multiplex PCR, and its TCRdb copy is limited to in-frame clones, with some not included. The sample has tens of thousands of clones, about 90% seen once; the top ten hold over 3.5%. The sample was blood. These receptors all come from a woman in her 50s in good health. CDR3s include the opening cysteine and the closing phenylalanine or tryptophan. Each record gives: V gene, clone size, D gene, J gene, CDR3 protein, CDR3 DNA. The D gene is left open where the match is weak. A row's size may be missing; if present it is once, few, many or a size class.

v_gene: TRBV5-1
abundance: .
d_gene: .
j_gene: TRBJ2-1
CDR3aa: CASSPQSSYNEQFF
CDR3nt: TGCGCCAGCAGCCCCCAGAGCAGCTACAATGAGCAGTTCTTC

v_gene: TRBV3-1/TRBV3-2
abundance: .
d_gene: .
j_gene: TRBJ1-1
CDR3aa: CASSPSRGREAFF
CDR3nt: TGTGCCAGCAGTCCGTCACGGGGGCGTGAAGCTTTCTTT

v_gene: TRBV12-3/TRBV12-4
abundance: .
d_gene: .
j_gene: TRBJ2-2
CDR3aa: CASRNDWAGELFF
CDR3nt: TGTGCCAGCAGAAACGACTGGGCCGGGGAGCTGTTTTTT

v_gene: TRBV4-2
abundance: .
d_gene: TRBD2
j_gene: TRBJ2-2
CDR3aa: CASSQEGPLAGGPTGELFF
CDR3nt: TGTGCCAGCAGCCAAGAAGGCCCTCTAGCGGGAGGGCCCACCGGGGAGCTGTTTTTT

v_gene: TRBV7-3
abundance: .
d_gene: .
j_gene: TRBJ2-1
CDR3aa: CASSPVGTYNEQFF
CDR3nt: TGTGCCAGCAGCCCCGTGGGTACCTACAATGAGCAGTTCTTC

v_gene: TRBV6-1
abundance: .
d_gene: TRBD2
j_gene: TRBJ2-3
CDR3aa: CASSEYPGRGADTQYF
CDR3nt: TGTGCCAGCAGTGAATACCCAGGGAGGGGAGCAGATACGCAGTATTTT

v_gene: TRBV7-9
abundance: .
d_gene: .
j_gene: TRBJ1-1
CDR3aa: CASSPPAGKNTEAFF
CDR3nt: TGTGCCAGCAGCCCGCCGGCAGGGAAGAACACTGAAGCTTTCTTT

v_gene: TRBV18
abundance: .
d_gene: .
j_gene: TRBJ1-3
CDR3aa: CASSPGTASGNTIYF
CDR3nt: TGTGCCAGCTCACCGGGCACAGCGTCTGGAAACACCATATATTTT

v_gene: TRBV7-9
abundance: .
d_gene: .
j_gene: TRBJ2-7
CDR3aa: CASSLDYPYEQYF
CDR3nt: TGTGCCAGCAGCTTAGACTACCCCTACGAGCAGTACTTC

v_gene: TRBV9
abundance: .
d_gene: .
j_gene: TRBJ2-1
CDR3aa: CASSVHLGGNEQFF
CDR3nt: TGTGCCAGCAGCGTACATCTAGGGGGCAATGAGCAGTTCTTC

v_gene: TRBV5-1
abundance: .
d_gene: TRBD1
j_gene: TRBJ1-3
CDR3aa: CASSTGTGVGNTIYF
CDR3nt: TGCGCCAGCAGTACCGGGACAGGGGTTGGAAACACCATATATTTT

v_gene: TRBV28
abundance: .
d_gene: TRBD2
j_gene: TRBJ2-1
CDR3aa: CASRPLAGGRSSSYNEQFF
CDR3nt: TGTGCCAGCCGACCCCTGGCGGGAGGTAGGTCGTCGTCCTACAATGAGCAGTTCTTC

v_gene: TRBV3-1/TRBV3-2
abundance: .
d_gene: .
j_gene: TRBJ1-2
CDR3aa: CASSGGEQFYGYTF
CDR3nt: TGTGCCAGCAGCGGGGGGGAACAGTTCTATGGCTACACCTTC

v_gene: TRBV3-1/TRBV3-2
abundance: .
d_gene: .
j_gene: TRBJ2-7
CDR3aa: CASSQAVNSYEQYF
CDR3nt: TGTGCCAGCAGCCAAGCGGTTAACTCCTACGAGCAGTACTTC

v_gene: TRBV27
abundance: once
d_gene: .
j_gene: TRBJ1-1
CDR3aa: CASLWGTEAFF
CDR3nt: TGTGCCAGCCTATGGGGCACTGAAGCTTTCTTT

v_gene: TRBV11-2
abundance: once
d_gene: .
j_gene: TRBJ1-1
CDR3aa: CASSLGRKRAFF
CDR3nt: TGTGCCAGCAGCTTAGGGAGAAAGAGGGCTTTCTTT

v_gene: TRBV5-6
abundance: .
d_gene: TRBD1
j_gene: TRBJ2-3
CDR3aa: CASSFYRDRGLGADTQYF
CDR3nt: TGTGCCAGCAGCTTTTACCGGGACAGGGGGCTTGGGGCAGATACGCAGTATTTT

v_gene: TRBV10-3
abundance: few
d_gene: .
j_gene: TRBJ1-1
CDR3aa: CAISESTGPNTEAFF
CDR3nt: TGTGCCATCAGTGAGTCGACGGGGCCGAACACTGAAGCTTTCTTT

v_gene: TRBV28
abundance: .
d_gene: TRBD2
j_gene: TRBJ2-7
CDR3aa: CASVTSEKFSEQYF
CDR3nt: TGTGCCAGCGTGACTAGCGAGAAGTTCAGCGAGCAGTACTTC

v_gene: TRBV30
abundance: .
d_gene: TRBD2
j_gene: TRBJ2-1
CDR3aa: CAWSRTSGSSYNEQFF
CDR3nt: TGTGCCTGGAGTCGGACTAGCGGGAGCTCCTACAATGAGCAGTTCTTC

v_gene: TRBV15
abundance: .
d_gene: .
j_gene: TRBJ1-5
CDR3aa: CATSRSPGGGEPQHF
CDR3nt: TGTGCCACCAGCAGATCACCCGGCGGGGGTGAGCCCCAGCATTTT

v_gene: TRBV5-4
abundance: .
d_gene: TRBD2
j_gene: TRBJ2-5
CDR3aa: CASGSGPSSGRGETQYF
CDR3nt: TGTGCCAGCGGGTCGGGCCCATCTAGCGGGAGAGGGGAGACCCAGTACTTC

v_gene: TRBV6-5
abundance: .
d_gene: .
j_gene: TRBJ2-1
CDR3aa: CASSLGPYNEQFF
CDR3nt: TGTGCCAGCAGTCTCGGCCCTTACAATGAGCAGTTCTTC